A selection of T cell receptor beta chains follows, all from one sample in a study of blood T cell repertoires in COVID-19. Generated by immunoSEQ multiplex PCR, the TCRdb table keeps only in-frame clones and is missing some. The sample shows roughly 260,000 clones, 79% of them seen only once. Material for sequencing was peripheral blood. These receptors all come from a woman aged 40 to 50 with active or convalescent COVID-19. Both conserved end residues are part of each CDR3. Fields, in order: J gene, V gene, D gene, CDR3 protein, CDR3 DNA. A D gene is named only where the DNA matches it firmly.

>TRBJ1-2|TRBV25-1|-
CARGGGFYGYTF
TGTGCCCGCGGGGGGGGGTTTTATGGCTACACCTTC
>TRBJ2-1|TRBV10-1|TRBD1
CASRADRGGYEQFF
TGCGCCAGCAGGGCGGACAGGGGTGGTTATGAGCAGTTCTTC
>TRBJ1-1|TRBV6-6|-
CASSYNRERVAFF
TGTGCCAGCAGTTATAATAGGGAGAGGGTAGCTTTCTTT
>TRBJ2-1|TRBV3-1/TRBV3-2|-
CASRDRQVYNEQFF
TGTGCCAGCAGGGACAGACAGGTCTACAATGAGCAGTTCTTC
>TRBJ2-3|TRBV4-1|TRBD2
CASSRLTSSAVDTQYF
TGCGCCAGCAGCCGTTTGACTAGCTCCGCGGTAGATACGCAGTATTTT
>TRBJ2-5|TRBV5-5|TRBD1
CASSYPGQQETQYF
TGTGCCAGCAGCTATCCGGGACAGCAAGAGACCCAGTACTTC
>TRBJ2-3|TRBV12-2|-
CASLVFPDSDTQYF
TGTGCAAGTCTAGTCTTCCCTGACTCAGATACGCAGTATTTT
>TRBJ1-4|TRBV9|-
CASSARRSGELFF
TGTGCCAGCAGCGCACGCCGAAGCGGAGAACTGTTTTTT
>TRBJ1-6|TRBV4-1|TRBD1
CASSLDRELSPLHF
TGCGCCAGCAGCTTGGACAGGGAACTTTCACCCCTCCACTTT
>TRBJ1-2|TRBV6-5|-
CASSDSGGYGYTF
TGTGCCAGCAGTGACTCGGGGGGATACGGCTACACCTTC